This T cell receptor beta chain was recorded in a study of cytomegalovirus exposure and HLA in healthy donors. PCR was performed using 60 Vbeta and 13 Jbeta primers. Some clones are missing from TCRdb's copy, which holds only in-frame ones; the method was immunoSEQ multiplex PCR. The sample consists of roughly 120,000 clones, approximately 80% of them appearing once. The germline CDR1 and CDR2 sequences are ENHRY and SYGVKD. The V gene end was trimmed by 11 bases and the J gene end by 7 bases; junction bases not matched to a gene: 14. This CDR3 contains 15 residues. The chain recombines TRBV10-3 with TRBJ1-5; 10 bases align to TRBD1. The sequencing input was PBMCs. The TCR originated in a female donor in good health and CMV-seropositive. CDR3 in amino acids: CASQRGTGEGQPQHF. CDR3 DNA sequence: TGTGCCTCACAGAGGGGGACAGGGGAAGGACAGCCCCAGCATTTT.